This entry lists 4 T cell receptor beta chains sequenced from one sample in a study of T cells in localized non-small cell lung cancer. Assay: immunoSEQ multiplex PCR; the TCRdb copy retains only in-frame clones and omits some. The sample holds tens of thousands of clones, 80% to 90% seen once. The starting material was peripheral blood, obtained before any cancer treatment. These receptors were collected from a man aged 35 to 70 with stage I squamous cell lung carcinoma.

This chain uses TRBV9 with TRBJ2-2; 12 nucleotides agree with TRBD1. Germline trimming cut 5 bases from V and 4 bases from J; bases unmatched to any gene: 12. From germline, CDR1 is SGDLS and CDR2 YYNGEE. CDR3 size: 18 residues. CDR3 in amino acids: CASSLPHGTGGGTGELFF. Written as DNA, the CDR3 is TGTGCCAGCAGTCTCCCCCACGGGACAGGGGGCGGCACCGGGGAGCTGTTTTTT.

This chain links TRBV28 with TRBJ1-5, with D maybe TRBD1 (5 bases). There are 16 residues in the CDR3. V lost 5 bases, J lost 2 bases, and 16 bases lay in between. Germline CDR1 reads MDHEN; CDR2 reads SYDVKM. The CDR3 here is CASSGVGGNGNQPQHF. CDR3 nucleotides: TGTGCCAGCAGTGGGGTGGGGGGGAATGGCAATCAGCCCCAGCATTTT.

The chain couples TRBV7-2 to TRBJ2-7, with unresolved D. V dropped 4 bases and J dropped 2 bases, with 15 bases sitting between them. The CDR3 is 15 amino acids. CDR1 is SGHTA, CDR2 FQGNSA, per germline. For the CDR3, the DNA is TGTGCCAGCAGCTCCCAATTTGCTGGCGCCTACGAGCAGTACTTC. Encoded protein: CASSSQFAGAYEQYF. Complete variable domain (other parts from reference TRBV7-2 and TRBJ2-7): GAGVSQSPSNKVTEKGKDVELRCDPISGHTALYWYRQSLGQGLEFLIYFQGNSAPDKSGLPSDRFSAERTGGSVSTLTIQRTQQEDSAVYLCASSSQFAGAYEQYFGPGTRLTVT.

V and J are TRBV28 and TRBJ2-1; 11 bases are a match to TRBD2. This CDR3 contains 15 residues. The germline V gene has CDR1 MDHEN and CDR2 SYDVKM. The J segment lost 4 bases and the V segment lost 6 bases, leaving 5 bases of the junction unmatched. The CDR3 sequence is CASRRLAGRYNEQFF. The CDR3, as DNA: TGTGCCAGCAGAAGACTAGCGGGAAGATACAATGAGCAGTTCTTC.